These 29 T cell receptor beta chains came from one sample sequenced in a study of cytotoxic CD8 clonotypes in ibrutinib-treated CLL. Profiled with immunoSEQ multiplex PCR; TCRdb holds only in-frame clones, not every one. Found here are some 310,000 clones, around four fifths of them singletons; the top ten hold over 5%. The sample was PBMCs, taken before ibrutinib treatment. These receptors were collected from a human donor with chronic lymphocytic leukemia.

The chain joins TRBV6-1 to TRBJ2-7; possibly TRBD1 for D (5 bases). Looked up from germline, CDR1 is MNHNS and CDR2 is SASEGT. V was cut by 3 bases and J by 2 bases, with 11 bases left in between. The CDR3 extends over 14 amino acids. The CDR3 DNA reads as TGTGCCAGCAGTGACAGGGCTTTCACCTACGAGCAGTACTTC. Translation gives CASSDRAFTYEQYF.

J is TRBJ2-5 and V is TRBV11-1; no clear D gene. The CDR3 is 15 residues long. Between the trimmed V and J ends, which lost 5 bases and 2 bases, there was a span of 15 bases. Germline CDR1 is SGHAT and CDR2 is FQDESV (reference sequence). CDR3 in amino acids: CASSQLGPVQETQYF. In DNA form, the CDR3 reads TGTGCCAGCAGCCAGCTTGGGCCGGTACAAGAGACCCAGTACTTC.

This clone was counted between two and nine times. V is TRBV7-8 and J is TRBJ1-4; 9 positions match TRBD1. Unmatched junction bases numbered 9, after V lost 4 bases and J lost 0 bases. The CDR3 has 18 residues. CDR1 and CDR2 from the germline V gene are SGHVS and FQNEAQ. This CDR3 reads CASSSDRGWVSTNEKLFF. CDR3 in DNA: TGTGCCAGCAGCTCGGACAGGGGATGGGTTTCAACTAATGAAAAACTGTTTTTT.

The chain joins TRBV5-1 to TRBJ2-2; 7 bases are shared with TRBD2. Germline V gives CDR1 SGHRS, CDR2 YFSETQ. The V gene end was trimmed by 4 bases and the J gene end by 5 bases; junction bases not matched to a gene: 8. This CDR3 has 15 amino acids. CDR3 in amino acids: CASSIGRELTGELFF. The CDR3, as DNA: TGCGCCAGCAGCATTGGGCGGGAGCTTACCGGGGAGCTGTTTTTT.

The CDR3 coding sequence is TGTGCCAGCAGTTTAGAGACCGGGACAGGGATCTACGAGCAGTACTTC. Translation gives CASSLETGTGIYEQYF. The chain combines TRBV28 with TRBJ2-7, with TRBD1 identical over 9 bases. V lost 2 bases to trimming and J lost 3 bases; unmatched junction nucleotides: 8. CDR1 and CDR2 (germline): MDHEN, SYDVKM. CDR3 size: 16 residues.

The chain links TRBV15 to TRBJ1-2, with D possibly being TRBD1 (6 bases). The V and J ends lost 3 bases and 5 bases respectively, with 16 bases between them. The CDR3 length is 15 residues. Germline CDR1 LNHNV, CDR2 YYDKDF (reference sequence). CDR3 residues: CATSRNRVERYGYTF. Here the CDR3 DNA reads TGTGCCACCAGCAGGAACAGGGTAGAGCGGTATGGCTACACCTTC.

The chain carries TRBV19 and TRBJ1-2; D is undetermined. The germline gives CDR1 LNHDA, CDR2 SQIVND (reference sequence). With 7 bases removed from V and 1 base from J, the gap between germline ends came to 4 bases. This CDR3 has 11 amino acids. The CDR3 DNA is TGTGCCAGTACGAGTAACTATGGCTACACCTTC. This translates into CASTSNYGYTF.

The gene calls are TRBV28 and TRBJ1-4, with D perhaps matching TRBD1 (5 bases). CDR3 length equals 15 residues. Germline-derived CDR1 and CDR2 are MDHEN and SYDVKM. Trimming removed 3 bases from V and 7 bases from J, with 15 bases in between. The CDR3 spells CASSFQALGGEKLFF. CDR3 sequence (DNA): TGTGCCAGCAGTTTTCAGGCCCTGGGGGGTGAAAAACTGTTTTTT.

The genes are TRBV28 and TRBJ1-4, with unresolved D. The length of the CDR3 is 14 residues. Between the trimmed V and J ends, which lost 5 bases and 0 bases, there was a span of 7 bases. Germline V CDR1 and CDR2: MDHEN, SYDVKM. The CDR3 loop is CASSRQATNEKLFF. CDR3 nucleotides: TGTGCCAGCAGTCGACAAGCAACTAATGAAAAACTGTTTTTT.

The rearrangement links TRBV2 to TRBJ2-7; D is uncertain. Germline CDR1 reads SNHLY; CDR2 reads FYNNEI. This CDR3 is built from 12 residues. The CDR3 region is CVSRRANYEQYF. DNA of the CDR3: TGTGTCTCCCGAAGGGCTAATTACGAGCAGTACTTC.

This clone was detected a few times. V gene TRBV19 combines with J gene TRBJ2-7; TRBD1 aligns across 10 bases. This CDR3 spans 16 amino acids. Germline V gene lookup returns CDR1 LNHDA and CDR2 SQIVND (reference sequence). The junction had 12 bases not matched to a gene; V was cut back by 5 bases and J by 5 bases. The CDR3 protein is CASSVSPGQGTHEQYF. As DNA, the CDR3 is TGTGCCAGTAGTGTCAGTCCGGGACAGGGGACCCACGAGCAGTACTTC.

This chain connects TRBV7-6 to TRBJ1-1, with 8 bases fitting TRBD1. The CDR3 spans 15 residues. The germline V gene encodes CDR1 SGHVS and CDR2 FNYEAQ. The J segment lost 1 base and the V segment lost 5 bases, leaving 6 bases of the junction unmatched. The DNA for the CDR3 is TGTGCCAGCAGCGAAAGACAGGGGCCGAACACTGAAGCTTTCTTT. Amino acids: CASSERQGPNTEAFF. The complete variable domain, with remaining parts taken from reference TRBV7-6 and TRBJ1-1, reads GAGVSQSPRYKVTKRGQDVALRCDPISGHVSLYWYRQALGQGPEFLTYFNYEAQQDKSGLPNDRFSAERPEGSISTLTIQRTEQRDSAMYRCASSERQGPNTEAFFGQGTRLTVV.

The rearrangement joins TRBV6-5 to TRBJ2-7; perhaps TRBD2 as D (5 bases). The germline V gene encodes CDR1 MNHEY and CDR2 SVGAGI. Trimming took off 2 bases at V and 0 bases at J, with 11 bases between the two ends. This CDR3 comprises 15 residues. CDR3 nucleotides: TGTGCCAGCAGTTACAATCGGGAAAGCTCCTACGAGCAGTACTTC. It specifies CASSYNRESSYEQYF.

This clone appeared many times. The CDR3 region is CASSYSGGTYEQYF. The CDR3, as DNA: TGTGCCAGCAGTTACTCAGGCGGAACCTACGAGCAGTACTTC. This rearrangement joins TRBV6-5 to TRBJ2-7; D unresolved. The CDR3 has 14 amino acids. CDR1 and CDR2 (germline): MNHEY, SVGAGI. V was cut by 0 bases and J by 2 bases, with 8 bases left in between.

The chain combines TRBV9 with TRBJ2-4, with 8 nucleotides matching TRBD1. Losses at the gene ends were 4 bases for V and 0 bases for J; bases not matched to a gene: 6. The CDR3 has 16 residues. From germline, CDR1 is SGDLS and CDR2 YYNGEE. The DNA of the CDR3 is TGTGCCAGCAGCCGCGGGACAGGTTTAGCCAAAAACATTCAGTACTTC. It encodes CASSRGTGLAKNIQYF.

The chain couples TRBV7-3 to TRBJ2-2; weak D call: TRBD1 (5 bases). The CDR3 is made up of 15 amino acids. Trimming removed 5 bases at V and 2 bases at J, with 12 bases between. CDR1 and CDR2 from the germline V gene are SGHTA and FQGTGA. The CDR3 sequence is CASSKTGTNTGELFF. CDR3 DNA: TGTGCCAGCAGCAAAACAGGCACTAACACCGGGGAGCTGTTTTTT.

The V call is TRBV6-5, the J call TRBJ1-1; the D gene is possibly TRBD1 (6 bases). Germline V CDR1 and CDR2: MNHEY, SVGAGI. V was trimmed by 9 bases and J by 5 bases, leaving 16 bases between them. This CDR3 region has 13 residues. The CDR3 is CASRESGETEAFF. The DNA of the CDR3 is TGTGCCAGTAGAGAATCAGGGGAAACTGAAGCTTTCTTT.

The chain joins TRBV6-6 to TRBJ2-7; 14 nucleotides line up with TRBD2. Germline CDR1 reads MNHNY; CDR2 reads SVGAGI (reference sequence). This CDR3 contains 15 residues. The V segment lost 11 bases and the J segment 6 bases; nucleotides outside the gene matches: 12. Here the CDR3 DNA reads TGTGCCGTCCGACTAGCGGGAGGGCCCGGAGGCGAGCAGTACTTC. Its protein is CAVRLAGGPGGEQYF.

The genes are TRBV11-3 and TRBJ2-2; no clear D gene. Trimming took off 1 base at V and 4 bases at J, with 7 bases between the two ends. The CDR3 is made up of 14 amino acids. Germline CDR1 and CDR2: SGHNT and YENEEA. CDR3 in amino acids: CASSLGGVTGELFF. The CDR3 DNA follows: TGTGCCAGCAGCTTAGGTGGGGTCACCGGGGAGCTGTTTTTT.

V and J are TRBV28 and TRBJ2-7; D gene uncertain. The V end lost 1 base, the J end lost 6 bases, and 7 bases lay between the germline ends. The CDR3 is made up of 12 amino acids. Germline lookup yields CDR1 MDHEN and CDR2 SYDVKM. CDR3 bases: TGTGCCAGCAGTTTATCGTTTCGCGAGCAGTACTTC. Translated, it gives CASSLSFREQYF.

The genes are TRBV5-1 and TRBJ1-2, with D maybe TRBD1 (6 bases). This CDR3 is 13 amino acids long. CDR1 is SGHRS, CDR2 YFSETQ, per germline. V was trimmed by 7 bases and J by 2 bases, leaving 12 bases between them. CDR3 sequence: CASHETGNYGYTF. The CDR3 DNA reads TGCGCCAGCCACGAGACAGGCAACTATGGCTACACCTTC.

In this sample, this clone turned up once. CDR3 coding DNA: TGCAGCGTTGTAGGGGACAGGGGGAACACTGAAGCTTTCTTT. Amino acids: CSVVGDRGNTEAFF. The V and J genes are TRBV29-1 and TRBJ1-1, with TRBD1 identical over 10 bases. The CDR3 is 14 amino acids. V shed 4 bases, J shed 1 base, and the junction held 3 bases outside the gene matches. The germline V gene has CDR1 SQVTM and CDR2 ANQGSEA.

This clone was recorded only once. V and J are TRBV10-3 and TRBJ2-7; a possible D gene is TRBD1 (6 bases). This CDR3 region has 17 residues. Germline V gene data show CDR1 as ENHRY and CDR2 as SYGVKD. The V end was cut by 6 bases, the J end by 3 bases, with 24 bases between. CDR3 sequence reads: CAIREITGTPDLYEQYF. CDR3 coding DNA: TGTGCCATCAGGGAAATTACCGGGACACCAGACCTCTACGAGCAGTACTTC.

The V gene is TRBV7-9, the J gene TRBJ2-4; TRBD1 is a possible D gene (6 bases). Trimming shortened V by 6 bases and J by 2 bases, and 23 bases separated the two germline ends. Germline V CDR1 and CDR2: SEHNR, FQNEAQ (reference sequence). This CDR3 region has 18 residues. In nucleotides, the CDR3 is TGTGCCAGCAGTCAGATAGACAGGTTTGAGCTGTCCAAAAACATTCAGTACTTC. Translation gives CASSQIDRFELSKNIQYF.

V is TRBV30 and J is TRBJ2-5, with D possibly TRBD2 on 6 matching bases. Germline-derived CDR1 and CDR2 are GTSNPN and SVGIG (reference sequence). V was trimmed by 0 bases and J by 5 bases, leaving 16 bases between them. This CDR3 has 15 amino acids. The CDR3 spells CAWSVQGGAWETQYF. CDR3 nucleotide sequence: TGTGCCTGGAGTGTACAAGGAGGGGCTTGGGAGACCCAGTACTTC.

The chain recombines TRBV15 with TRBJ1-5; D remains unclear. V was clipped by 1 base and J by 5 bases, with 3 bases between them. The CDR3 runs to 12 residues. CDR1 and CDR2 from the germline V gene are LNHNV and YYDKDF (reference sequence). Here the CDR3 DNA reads TGTGCCACCAGCAGAGCCCATCAGCCCCAGCATTTT. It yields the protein CATSRAHQPQHF.

Here the CDR3 DNA reads TGTGCCAGCAGTCCGCGGACGGAGAACACTGAAGCTTTCTTT. Translation: CASSPRTENTEAFF. V usage is TRBV6-5 and J usage is TRBJ1-1, with no clear D. Germline CDR1 MNHEY, CDR2 SVGAGI. V dropped 5 bases and J dropped 1 base, with 11 bases sitting between them. This CDR3 is built from 14 residues.

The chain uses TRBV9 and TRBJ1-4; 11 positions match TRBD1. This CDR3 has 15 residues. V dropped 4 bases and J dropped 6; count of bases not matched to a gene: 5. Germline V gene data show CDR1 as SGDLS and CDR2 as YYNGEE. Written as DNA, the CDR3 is TGTGCCAGCAGCTCCGGGGACAGGGGGGATGAAAAACTGTTTTTT. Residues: CASSSGDRGDEKLFF.

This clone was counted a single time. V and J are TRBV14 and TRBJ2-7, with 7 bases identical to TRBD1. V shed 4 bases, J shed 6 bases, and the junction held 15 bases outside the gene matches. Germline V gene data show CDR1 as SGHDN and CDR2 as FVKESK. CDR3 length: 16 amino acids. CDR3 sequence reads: CASSPYHRTGLSEQYF. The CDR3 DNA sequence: TGTGCCAGCAGCCCCTATCATAGGACAGGCTTGAGCGAGCAGTACTTC.